Listed below are T cell receptor beta chains from one sample, sequenced in a study of control samples from healthy donors and cancer patients. The repertoire was sequenced with immunoSEQ multiplex PCR; TCRdb's copy has only in-frame clones and lacks some. The data show around 110,000 clones, about 93% seen once. Sequencing was carried out using blood. Receptor source: a man under 40 in good health. The CDR3 runs from the conserved cysteine through the conserved F or W. The D gene is left open where the match is weak. Clone size is stated in some rows and not others, as once, few, many or a class when expanded.

D: TRBD1; V: TRBV7-2; J: TRBJ1-4; size: NA; CDR3: CASSLKGGRQGHEKLFF; DNA: TGTGCCAGCAGCTTAAAGGGGGGGCGACAGGGGCATGAAAAACTGTTTTTT
D: NA; V: TRBV25-1; J: TRBJ1-6; size: few; CDR3: CASSGGGADSPLHF; DNA: TGTGCCAGCAGTGGGGGAGGGGCCGATTCACCCCTCCACTTT
D: NA; V: TRBV3-1/TRBV3-2; J: TRBJ2-5; size: NA; CDR3: CASSPSRAPETQYF; DNA: TGTGCCAGCAGCCCCTCCCGAGCTCCAGAGACCCAGTACTTC
D: NA; V: TRBV3-1/TRBV3-2; J: TRBJ1-1; size: NA; CDR3: CASSQAANTEAFF; DNA: TGTGCCAGCAGCCAAGCGGCGAACACTGAAGCTTTCTTT
D: NA; V: TRBV11-2; J: TRBJ2-6; size: NA; CDR3: CASSLVFGAGANVLTF; DNA: TGTGCCAGCAGCTTAGTATTTGGGGCGGGGGCCAACGTCCTGACTTTC
D: NA; V: TRBV19; J: TRBJ2-3; size: once; CDR3: CASSIWGDTQYF; DNA: TGTGCCAGTAGTATCTGGGGGGATACGCAGTATTTT
D: TRBD1; V: TRBV10-2; J: TRBJ2-5; size: NA; CDR3: CASSGPGQGEETQYF; DNA: TGCGCCAGCAGTGGCCCGGGACAGGGCGAAGAGACCCAGTACTTC
D: NA; V: TRBV7-9; J: TRBJ2-7; size: NA; CDR3: CASSLRDGASYEQYF; DNA: TGTGCCAGCAGCTTAAGGGACGGAGCCTCCTACGAGCAGTACTTC
D: NA; V: TRBV4-1; J: TRBJ2-1; size: NA; CDR3: CASSLWTSQNEQFF; DNA: TGCGCCAGCAGCCTTTGGACTTCTCAAAATGAGCAGTTCTTC
D: TRBD1; V: TRBV3-1/TRBV3-2; J: TRBJ1-4; size: NA; CDR3: CASTPTGGNEKLFF; DNA: TGTGCCAGCACCCCGACAGGGGGTAATGAAAAACTGTTTTTT
D: TRBD2; V: TRBV11-2; J: TRBJ2-6; size: NA; CDR3: CARGPGLAGGVSGANVLTF; DNA: TGTGCCCGCGGGCCGGGACTAGCGGGGGGGGTCTCTGGGGCCAACGTCCTGACTTTC
D: NA; V: TRBV7-8; J: TRBJ1-1; size: NA; CDR3: CASSLARVGTEAFF; DNA: TGTGCCAGCAGCTTAGCGCGGGTGGGCACTGAAGCTTTCTTT
D: NA; V: TRBV9; J: TRBJ1-6; size: NA; CDR3: CASSVDRNSPLHF; DNA: TGTGCCAGCAGCGTAGATCGGAATTCACCCCTCCACTTT
D: NA; V: TRBV7-9; J: TRBJ1-1; size: once; CDR3: CASSPLAEAFF; DNA: TGTGCCAGCAGCCCTTTGGCTGAAGCTTTCTTT
D: NA; V: TRBV11-2; J: TRBJ1-1; size: NA; CDR3: CASSLGFEGEGAFF; DNA: TGTGCCAGCAGCTTAGGTTTTGAAGGGGAGGGCGCTTTCTTT
D: NA; V: TRBV19; J: TRBJ1-5; size: NA; CDR3: CASNPRERPNQPQHF; DNA: TGTGCCAGCAACCCACGGGAGAGACCTAATCAGCCCCAGCATTTT
D: NA; V: TRBV9; J: TRBJ2-2; size: NA; CDR3: CASSPWTANTGELFF; DNA: TGTGCCAGCAGCCCCTGGACAGCCAACACCGGGGAGCTGTTTTTT
D: TRBD1; V: TRBV6-6; J: TRBJ1-5; size: NA; CDR3: CASNSGQGSQPQHF; DNA: TGTGCCAGCAATTCGGGACAGGGGAGTCAGCCCCAGCATTTT
D: NA; V: TRBV4-1; J: TRBJ2-5; size: NA; CDR3: CASSQAPLSETQYF; DNA: TGCGCCAGCAGCCAAGCCCCTTTGTCGGAGACCCAGTACTTC
D: NA; V: TRBV30; J: TRBJ1-1; size: NA; CDR3: CAWSHTGNTEAFF; DNA: TGTGCCTGGAGTCACACAGGGAACACTGAAGCTTTCTTT
D: NA; V: TRBV3-1/TRBV3-2; J: TRBJ2-5; size: once; CDR3: CASSQDGGRGREETQYF; DNA: TGTGCCAGCAGCCAAGATGGGGGGAGGGGGCGCGAAGAGACCCAGTACTTC
D: NA; V: TRBV5-1; J: TRBJ1-2; size: NA; CDR3: CASSLGSGSLVFGYTF; DNA: TGCGCCAGCAGCTTGGGATCAGGGAGTCTCGTCTTTGGCTACACCTTC
D: TRBD1; V: TRBV2; J: TRBJ2-3; size: once; CDR3: CASKSRGTGRDTQYF; DNA: TGTGCCAGCAAAAGCCGTGGGACAGGGAGAGATACGCAGTATTTT
D: NA; V: TRBV6-5; J: TRBJ1-5; size: NA; CDR3: CASSYSWGNQPQHF; DNA: TGTGCCAGCAGTTACTCATGGGGTAATCAGCCCCAGCATTTT
D: TRBD1; V: TRBV29-1; J: TRBJ1-4; size: NA; CDR3: CSVGGVGTGNEKLFF; DNA: TGCAGCGTTGGCGGAGTCGGGACAGGGAATGAAAAACTGTTTTTT
D: TRBD1; V: TRBV20-1; J: TRBJ1-1; size: once; CDR3: CSASGDRNTEAFF; DNA: TGCAGTGCTAGTGGGGACAGGAACACTGAAGCTTTCTTT
D: TRBD1; V: TRBV5-5; J: TRBJ2-1; size: NA; CDR3: CASSTTGGSYNEQFF; DNA: TGTGCCAGCAGCACCACAGGGGGCTCCTACAATGAGCAGTTCTTC
D: NA; V: TRBV14; J: TRBJ1-2; size: NA; CDR3: CASSQELAADTLNYGYTF; DNA: TGTGCCAGCAGCCAAGAACTGGCCGCGGACACATTAAACTATGGCTACACCTTC
D: NA; V: TRBV4-2; J: TRBJ1-2; size: NA; CDR3: CASSQTNTANYGYTF; DNA: TGTGCCAGCAGCCAAACTAACACTGCTAACTATGGCTACACCTTC
D: NA; V: TRBV12-3/TRBV12-4; J: TRBJ1-5; size: NA; CDR3: CASSLNRNQPQHF; DNA: TGTGCCAGCAGTTTGAACAGGAATCAGCCCCAGCATTTT
D: NA; V: TRBV12-5; J: TRBJ1-1; size: NA; CDR3: CASGLENTEAFF; DNA: TGTGCTAGTGGTTTGGAAAACACTGAAGCTTTCTTT
D: NA; V: TRBV24-1; J: TRBJ2-3; size: NA; CDR3: CATSDPGRSTDTQYF; DNA: TGTGCCACCAGTGATCCAGGACGGAGCACAGATACGCAGTATTTT
D: TRBD1; V: TRBV9; J: TRBJ2-7; size: NA; CDR3: CASSPGTGGFDEQYF; DNA: TGTGCCAGCAGCCCCGGGACAGGGGGCTTCGACGAGCAGTACTTC
D: TRBD1; V: TRBV10-2; J: TRBJ2-7; size: once; CDR3: CASRPGQGFYEQYF; DNA: TGCGCCAGCAGACCGGGACAGGGGTTTTACGAGCAGTACTTC
D: NA; V: TRBV28; J: TRBJ1-5; size: few; CDR3: CASSSSQPQHF; DNA: TGTGCCAGCAGTTCGAGTCAGCCCCAGCATTTT
D: NA; V: TRBV10-2; J: TRBJ1-2; size: NA; CDR3: CASGGDLNYGYTF; DNA: TGCGCCAGCGGAGGGGACCTAAACTATGGCTACACCTTC
D: TRBD1; V: TRBV6-1; J: TRBJ1-2; size: NA; CDR3: CASSEQDRGRGYGYTF; DNA: TGTGCCAGCAGTGAACAGGACAGGGGACGGGGCTATGGCTACACCTTC
D: NA; V: TRBV7-3; J: TRBJ2-3; size: once; CDR3: CASSYQGSGTQYF; DNA: TGTGCCAGCAGCTATCAAGGGAGCGGTACGCAGTATTTT
D: NA; V: TRBV2; J: TRBJ1-5; size: NA; CDR3: CASSRGFPGEGQPQHF; DNA: TGTGCCAGCAGTCGGGGGTTCCCCGGGGAAGGACAGCCCCAGCATTTT
D: NA; V: TRBV6-5; J: TRBJ1-1; size: NA; CDR3: CASSATPGTEAFF; DNA: TGTGCCAGCAGCGCCACCCCGGGCACTGAAGCTTTCTTT
D: TRBD1; V: TRBV7-8; J: TRBJ1-1; size: NA; CDR3: CASSLVAGGLNTEAFF; DNA: TGTGCCAGCAGCTTAGTTGCAGGGGGCTTGAACACTGAAGCTTTCTTT
D: NA; V: TRBV19; J: TRBJ2-7; size: NA; CDR3: CASSSGLGYEQYF; DNA: TGTGCCAGTAGTTCGGGTTTAGGATACGAGCAGTACTTC
D: NA; V: TRBV28; J: TRBJ2-1; size: NA; CDR3: CASSLSGGQFF; DNA: TGTGCCAGCAGTTTGTCCGGGGGACAGTTCTTC
D: NA; V: TRBV7-8; J: TRBJ1-3; size: NA; CDR3: CASSLGGDGVGTIYF; DNA: TGTGCCAGCAGCTTAGGCGGTGATGGTGTAGGCACCATATATTTT
D: NA; V: TRBV2; J: TRBJ2-3; size: once; CDR3: CASSEGRAIDTQYF; DNA: TGTGCCAGCAGTGAGGGAAGGGCTATAGATACGCAGTATTTT
D: TRBD1; V: TRBV28; J: TRBJ1-5; size: NA; CDR3: CASQQGGSNQPQHF; DNA: TGTGCCAGCCAACAGGGGGGTAGCAATCAGCCCCAGCATTTT
D: TRBD1; V: TRBV30; J: TRBJ1-4; size: once; CDR3: CAWSVGTGAEKLFF; DNA: TGTGCCTGGAGTGTAGGGACAGGGGCTGAAAAACTGTTTTTT
D: NA; V: TRBV7-9; J: TRBJ1-3; size: NA; CDR3: CASSLRLGRASGNTIYF; DNA: TGTGCCAGCAGCTTACGCCTGGGCCGGGCCTCTGGAAACACCATATATTTT
D: NA; V: TRBV28; J: TRBJ1-5; size: NA; CDR3: CASRAPNQPQHF; DNA: TGTGCCAGCAGGGCCCCCAATCAGCCCCAGCATTTT
D: NA; V: TRBV11-2; J: TRBJ1-4; size: NA; CDR3: CASSGAEVSNEKLFF; DNA: TGTGCCAGCAGCGGTGCCGAGGTCTCTAATGAAAAACTGTTTTTT
D: NA; V: TRBV2; J: TRBJ1-2; size: once; CDR3: CASRGDSFYGYTF; DNA: TGTGCCAGCAGAGGAGACAGTTTCTATGGCTACACCTTC
D: NA; V: TRBV4-1; J: TRBJ2-3; size: NA; CDR3: CASSQDGLPTDTQYF; DNA: TGCGCCAGCAGCCAAGATGGACTACCTACAGATACGCAGTATTTT
D: TRBD2; V: TRBV27; J: TRBJ2-1; size: NA; CDR3: CASFSSLAGGSYNEQFF; DNA: TGTGCCAGCTTTTCTTCACTAGCGGGGGGCTCCTACAATGAGCAGTTCTTC